This T cell receptor beta chain is from a study of T cell repertoires in cytomegalovirus infection. TCRdb reprocessed the reads with MiXCR, giving one entry per CDR3 protein. Here the sample spans about 920,000 distinct CDR3 sequences, approximately 32% being singletons. Study-level points and caveats: Using cumulative public TCR beta family frequency, the authors identified those who carried CMV together with the relevant HLA. The response measured ex vivo was dominated by TCR beta clonotypes (HLA-C-restricted and CMV-specific).

Regarding this clonotype: Its antigen remains unidentified. A read error may be the cause here, since a much bigger clone is one base away.

Sequencing used cultured CD8+ T cells from PBMCs, obtained from culture after CMV antigen stimulation. The sequence was collected from a human donor in good health (CMV status not recorded). Some clones in this sample may be carry-over from other donors' samples.

The DNA for the CDR3 is TGTGCCAGCGGCCAAGGAGGGGCGTACACTGAAGCTTTCTTT. Translated: CASGQGGAYTEAFF. V usage is TRBV14 and J usage is TRBJ1-1; weak D call: TRBD1 (5 bases). This CDR3 comprises 14 residues. Germline CDR1 reads SGHDN; CDR2 reads FVKESK.